What follows is one TCR beta chain and its context. The antigen is undetermined. CDR3 size: 15 residues. Germline CDR1 reads SGDLS; CDR2 reads YYNGEE. The V gene end was trimmed by 5 bases and the J gene end by 3 bases; junction bases not matched to a gene: 2. The PCR made use of 60 Vbeta and 13 Jbeta primers. Per the authors' pipeline: Around 9.9 million shared chains were among the 65 million to 85 million unique TCR beta chains that a later analysis counted. Produced via immunoSEQ multiplex PCR; TCRdb's table is partial and in-frame only. V, J and clone size reflect that table, while D and trimming were determined from the DNA. The sample contains roughly 60,000 clones, 70% to 75% of which appear only once. The data are from a study of cytomegalovirus exposure and HLA in healthy donors. Study details: Across 350 to 400 genotyped donors, around 82% landed in the Caucasian-associated ancestry cluster.

Points from the study as a whole: Later analysis showed most CMV-associated TCR beta chains appearing HLA-restricted. As was reported, the HLA-A and HLA-B alleles of most subjects were accurately predicted from TCR beta sequences.

The source material was PBMCs. The V call is TRBV9, the J call TRBJ2-2; TRBD2 agrees at 12 bases. The source of this sequence is a woman aged 25 to 39 in good health and CMV-seronegative. This chain's CDR3 is CASRTSGRDTGELFF. The CDR3 region has the DNA TGTGCCAGCAGGACTAGCGGGAGAGACACCGGGGAGCTGTTTTTT.